These T cell receptor beta chains were read from a single sample in a study of technical replicates of blood from a few donors. Clones were read by immunoSEQ multiplex PCR, and TCRdb kept only the in-frame ones, dropping some. The profile shows 45,000 to 55,000 clones, approximately 95% of them singletons. The sample was T cells isolated from PBMCs. The receptors originated from a human donor in good health. CDR3s include the opening cysteine and the closing phenylalanine or tryptophan. The D gene is left open where the match is weak. Some rows mark clone size as missing; the rest say once, few, many or name a class of expanded clone.

V gene,clone size,J gene,D gene,CDR3 DNA,CDR3 protein
TRBV18,once,TRBJ2-7,TRBD1,TGTGCCAGCTCAAGGGGACAGGGGCTAGCTCGGGGCGAGCAGTACTTC,CASSRGQGLARGEQYF
TRBV7-8,.,TRBJ2-7,TRBD1,TGTGCCAGCAGGTACCAGACAGGGGGAACCTACGAGCAGTACTTC,CASRYQTGGTYEQYF
TRBV4-1,.,TRBJ2-1,.,TGCGCCAGCAGCCAAGATTCAGGTTCCTACAATGAGCAGTTCTTC,CASSQDSGSYNEQFF
TRBV9,.,TRBJ1-1,.,TGTGCCAGCAGCACCGGGGAATGGGGAATGAACACTGAAGCTTTCTTT,CASSTGEWGMNTEAFF
TRBV7-9,.,TRBJ1-2,.,TGTGCCAGCAGCGTTCAGGGGACCTATGGCTACACCTTC,CASSVQGTYGYTF
TRBV6-5,.,TRBJ1-1,TRBD1,TGTGCCAGCAGACAGGGACAGACTGAAGCTTTCTTT,CASRQGQTEAFF
TRBV14,.,TRBJ2-1,.,TGTGCCAGCAGCCAAGAAATCTGGCGGCGAGACTTGGAAGAGCAGTTCTTC,CASSQEIWRRDLEEQFF
TRBV18,.,TRBJ2-7,.,TGTGCCAGCTCAGCGACAGAACTCTCCTACGAGCAGTACTTC,CASSATELSYEQYF
TRBV7-2,.,TRBJ1-5,.,TGTGCCAGCAGCTTAGGCCTGGGAGGTCAGCCCCAGCATTTT,CASSLGLGGQPQHF
TRBV30,.,TRBJ1-5,TRBD1,TGTGCCTGGAGTGCGGGACAGGGAATAAGAAATCAGCCCCAGCATTTT,CAWSAGQGIRNQPQHF
TRBV6-6,once,TRBJ2-1,TRBD1,TGTGCCAGCAGTCTAGGGACAGGGGACTACAATGAGCAGTTCTTC,CASSLGTGDYNEQFF
TRBV28,.,TRBJ2-3,TRBD2,TGTGCCAGCAGTTCGATCCCAGGGACTAGCGGAACCTCTAGCACAGATACGCAGTATTTT,CASSSIPGTSGTSSTDTQYF
TRBV28,.,TRBJ2-7,TRBD2,TGTGCCAGCAGTTCGAGGCGGGAGGGAATAGGTTTATTCTACGAGCAGTACTTC,CASSSRREGIGLFYEQYF
TRBV27,.,TRBJ2-7,.,TGTGCCAGCAGTCTCCGCCGTGGCAGGGTATCCTACGAGCAGTACTTC,CASSLRRGRVSYEQYF
TRBV5-6,.,TRBJ2-1,TRBD2,TGTGCCAGCAGCTTGGGCCTAGCGGGATATCGTGGTGAGCAGTTCTTC,CASSLGLAGYRGEQFF
TRBV28,once,TRBJ2-1,.,TGTGCCAGCAGTCCCCGGACTGCAGACCCTTACAATGAGCAGTTCTTC,CASSPRTADPYNEQFF
TRBV6-1,.,TRBJ2-1,TRBD1,TGTGCCAGCAGTATGGGACAGGGAAACAATGAGCAGTTCTTC,CASSMGQGNNEQFF
TRBV5-1,.,TRBJ2-2,.,TGCGCCAGCAGCCTCTCGACAGCGAACACCGGGGAGCTGTTTTTT,CASSLSTANTGELFF
TRBV5-1,.,TRBJ2-3,TRBD2,TGCGCCAGCAGCGCGGGGCGGGAGGGTCTGACAGATACGCAGTATTTT,CASSAGREGLTDTQYF
TRBV5-6,.,TRBJ2-7,.,TGTGCCAGCAGCTTGGGGGACAACTCCTACGAGCAGTACTTC,CASSLGDNSYEQYF
TRBV7-9,.,TRBJ2-1,TRBD2,TGTGCCAGCAGCTTAGTTCACCTTGGACTAGCGGAAAATGAGCAGTTCTTC,CASSLVHLGLAENEQFF
TRBV28,once,TRBJ1-5,TRBD1,TGTGCCAGCAGTTTACTTTCAGGGGGCGATCAGCCCCAGCATTTT,CASSLLSGGDQPQHF
TRBV6-6,.,TRBJ2-1,TRBD2,TGTGCCAGCAGTTATGGGACTAGCGGCTACAATGAGCAGTTCTTC,CASSYGTSGYNEQFF
TRBV5-8,.,TRBJ1-2,.,TGTGCCAGCAGCTTGGATCTAGCCCATGGCTACACCTTC,CASSLDLAHGYTF
TRBV27,.,TRBJ1-5,.,TGTGCCAGCAGTTTAGAGAGCAATCAGCCCCAGCATTTT,CASSLESNQPQHF
TRBV13,.,TRBJ1-4,.,TGTGCCAGCAGCGAAGGATACAGGGAAACTAATGAAAAACTGTTTTTT,CASSEGYRETNEKLFF
TRBV6-6,.,TRBJ1-1,.,TGTGCCAGCAGGGCTCTATATCGCGGCCCCGAAGAAGCTTTCTTT,CASRALYRGPEEAFF
TRBV28,.,TRBJ1-2,TRBD1,TGTGCCAGCAGTTTGGGGACAGGGACAGGCTACACCTTC,CASSLGTGTGYTF
TRBV5-6,once,TRBJ2-7,TRBD2,TGTGCCAGCAGCTGGGGACTAGCGGGAGGTTCCTACGAGCAGTACTTC,CASSWGLAGGSYEQYF
TRBV7-2,once,TRBJ1-2,.,TGTGCCAGCAGCTTAGGGGTCCAGGGGCCTCTCGGGGGCTACACCTTC,CASSLGVQGPLGGYTF
TRBV5-1,.,TRBJ2-3,TRBD2,TGCGCCAGCAGCCTTCCGGGACTAGCGGAGGCCTCAGATACGCAGTATTTT,CASSLPGLAEASDTQYF
TRBV30,.,TRBJ2-1,.,TGTGCCTGGAGCCGGGACTTCGGCTTTAGCTCCTACAATGAGCAGTTCTTC,CAWSRDFGFSSYNEQFF
TRBV9,once,TRBJ1-1,.,TGTGCCAGCAGCGTTCGGGGGGGATCAGAAGCTTTCTTT,CASSVRGGSEAFF
TRBV27,.,TRBJ2-3,TRBD2,TGTGCCAGCACAACTTTGGGACTAGCGAGTTCAGATACGCAGTATTTT,CASTTLGLASSDTQYF
TRBV30,few,TRBJ2-1,TRBD2,TGTGCCTGGAATAGCGGGAGGGCCCGGGAGCAGTTCTTC,CAWNSGRAREQFF
TRBV19,.,TRBJ1-5,.,TGTGCCAGCACCCGTGGGGGCAGGGCCAATCAGCCCCAGCATTTT,CASTRGGRANQPQHF